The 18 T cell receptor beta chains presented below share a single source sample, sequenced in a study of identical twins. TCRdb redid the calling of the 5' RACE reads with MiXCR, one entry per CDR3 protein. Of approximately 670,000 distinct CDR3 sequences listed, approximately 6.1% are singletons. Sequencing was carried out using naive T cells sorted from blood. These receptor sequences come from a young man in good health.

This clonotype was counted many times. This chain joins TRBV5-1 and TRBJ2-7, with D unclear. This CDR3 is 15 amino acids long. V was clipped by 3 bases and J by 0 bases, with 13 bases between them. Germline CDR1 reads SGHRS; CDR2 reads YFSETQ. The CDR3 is CASSSSRATSYEQYF. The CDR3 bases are TGCGCCAGCAGCTCGTCAAGGGCTACCTCCTACGAGCAGTACTTC.

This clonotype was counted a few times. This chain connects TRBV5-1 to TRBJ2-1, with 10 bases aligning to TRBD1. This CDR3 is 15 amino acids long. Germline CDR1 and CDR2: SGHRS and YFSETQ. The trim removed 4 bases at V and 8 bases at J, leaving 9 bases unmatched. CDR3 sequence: CASSPPGTGVYEQFF. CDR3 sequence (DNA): TGCGCCAGCAGCCCACCCGGGACAGGGGTCTATGAGCAGTTCTTC.

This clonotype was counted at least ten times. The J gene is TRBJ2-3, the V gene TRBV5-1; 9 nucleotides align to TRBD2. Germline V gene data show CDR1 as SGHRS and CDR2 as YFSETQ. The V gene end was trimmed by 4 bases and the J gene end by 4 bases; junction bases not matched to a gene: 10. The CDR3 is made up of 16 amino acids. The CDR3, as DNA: TGCGCCAGCAGCCCTCCGGGACTAGCTCTCCCAGATACGCAGTATTTT. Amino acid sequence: CASSPPGLALPDTQYF. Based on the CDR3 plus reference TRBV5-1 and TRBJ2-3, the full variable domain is KAGVTQTPRYLIKTRGQQVTLSCSPISGHRSVSWYQQTPGQGLQFLFEYFSETQRNKGNFPGRFSGRQFSNSRSEMNVSTLELGDSALYLCASSPPGLALPDTQYFGPGTRLTVL.

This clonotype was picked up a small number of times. CDR3 in DNA: TGTGCCACCACGAGAGGGCCCGGGGAGCTGTTTTTT. It encodes CATTRGPGELFF. The rearrangement links TRBV18 to TRBJ2-2, with D perhaps matching TRBD2 (5 bases). Germline V gene lookup returns CDR1 KGHSH and CDR2 LQKENI. V was trimmed by 10 bases and J by 6 bases, leaving 12 bases between them. This CDR3 has 12 residues. The variable domain in full, completed from reference TRBV18 and TRBJ2-2, reads NAGVMQNPRHLVRRRGQEARLRCSPMKGHSHVYWYRQLPEEGLKFMVYLQKENIIDESGMPKERFSAEFPKEGPSILRIQQVVRGDSAAYFCATTRGPGELFFGEGSRLTVL.

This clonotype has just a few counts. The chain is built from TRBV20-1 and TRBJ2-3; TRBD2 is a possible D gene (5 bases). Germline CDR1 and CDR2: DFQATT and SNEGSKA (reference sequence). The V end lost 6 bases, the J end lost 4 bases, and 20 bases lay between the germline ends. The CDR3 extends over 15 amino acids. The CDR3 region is CSARRLGAYPDTQYF. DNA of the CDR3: TGCAGTGCCCGCCGGTTGGGAGCCTATCCAGATACGCAGTATTTT.

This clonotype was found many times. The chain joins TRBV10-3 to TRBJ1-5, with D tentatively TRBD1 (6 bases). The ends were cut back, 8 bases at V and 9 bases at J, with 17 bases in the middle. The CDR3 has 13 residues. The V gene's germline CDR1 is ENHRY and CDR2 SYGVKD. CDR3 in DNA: TGTGCCATCGCGTTAGGGGGGGATAGGCCCCAGCATTTT. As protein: CAIALGGDRPQHF.

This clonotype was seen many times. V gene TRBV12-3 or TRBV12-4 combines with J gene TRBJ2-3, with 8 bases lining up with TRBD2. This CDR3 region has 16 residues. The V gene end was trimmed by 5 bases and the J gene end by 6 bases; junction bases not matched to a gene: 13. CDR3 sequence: CASSASYGRADDTQYF. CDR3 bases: TGTGCCAGCAGTGCCAGCTACGGGAGGGCCGATGATACGCAGTATTTT.

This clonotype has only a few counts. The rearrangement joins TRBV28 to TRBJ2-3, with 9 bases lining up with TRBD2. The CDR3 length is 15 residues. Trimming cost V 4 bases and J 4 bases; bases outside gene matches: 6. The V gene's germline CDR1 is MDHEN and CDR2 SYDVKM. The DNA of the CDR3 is TGTGCCAGCAGTTGGATAGCGGGAGAAGCAGATACGCAGTATTTT. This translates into CASSWIAGEADTQYF.

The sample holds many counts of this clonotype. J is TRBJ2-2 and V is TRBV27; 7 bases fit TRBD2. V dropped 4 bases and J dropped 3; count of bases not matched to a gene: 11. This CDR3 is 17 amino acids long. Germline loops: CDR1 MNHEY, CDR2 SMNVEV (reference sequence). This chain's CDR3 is CASSSSPTSPDTGELFF. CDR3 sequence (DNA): TGTGCCAGCAGTTCCAGCCCGACTAGCCCTGACACCGGGGAGCTGTTTTTT.

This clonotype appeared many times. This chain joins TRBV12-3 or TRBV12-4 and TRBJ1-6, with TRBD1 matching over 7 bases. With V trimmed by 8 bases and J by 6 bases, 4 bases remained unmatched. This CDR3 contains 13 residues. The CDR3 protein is CASRTGVNSPLHF. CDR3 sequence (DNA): TGTGCCAGCCGTACAGGGGTTAATTCACCCCTCCACTTT.

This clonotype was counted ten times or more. The CDR3 here is CAISEWGNTIYF. CDR3 nucleotides: TGTGCCATCAGTGAATGGGGAAACACCATATATTTT. The chain links TRBV10-3 to TRBJ1-3; D uncertain. CDR3 length: 12 residues. V was shortened by 3 bases and J by 4 bases, with 4 bases between the two germline ends. Germline lookup yields CDR1 ENHRY and CDR2 SYGVKD.

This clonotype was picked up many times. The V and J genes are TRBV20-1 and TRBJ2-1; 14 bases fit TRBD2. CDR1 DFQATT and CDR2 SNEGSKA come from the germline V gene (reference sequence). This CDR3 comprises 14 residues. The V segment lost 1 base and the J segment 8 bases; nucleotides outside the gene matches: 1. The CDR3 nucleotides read TGCAGTGCTAGAGGACTAGCGGGAGGGGATGAGCAGTTCTTC. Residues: CSARGLAGGDEQFF.

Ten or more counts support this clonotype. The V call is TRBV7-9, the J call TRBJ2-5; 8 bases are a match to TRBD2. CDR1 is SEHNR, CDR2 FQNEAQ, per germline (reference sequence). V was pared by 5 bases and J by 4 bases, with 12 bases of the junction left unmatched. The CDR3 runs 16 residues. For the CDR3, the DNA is TGTGCCAGCAGCGTACTCTTAGCGGGAAGACGAGAGACCCAGTACTTC. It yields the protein CASSVLLAGRRETQYF.

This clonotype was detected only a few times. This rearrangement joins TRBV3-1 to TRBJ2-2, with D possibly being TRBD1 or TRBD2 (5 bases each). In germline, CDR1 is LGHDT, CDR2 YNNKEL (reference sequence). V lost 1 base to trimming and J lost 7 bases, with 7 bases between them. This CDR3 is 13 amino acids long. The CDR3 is CASSQAGRGELFF. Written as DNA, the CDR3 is TGTGCCAGCAGCCAAGCGGGGCGCGGGGAGCTGTTTTTT.

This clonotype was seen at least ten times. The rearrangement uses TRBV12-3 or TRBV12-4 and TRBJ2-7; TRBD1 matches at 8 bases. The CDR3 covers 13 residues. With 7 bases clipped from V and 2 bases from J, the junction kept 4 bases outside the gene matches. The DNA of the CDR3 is TGTGCCAGCAAACAGGGGGGAACCTACGAGCAGTACTTC. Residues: CASKQGGTYEQYF.

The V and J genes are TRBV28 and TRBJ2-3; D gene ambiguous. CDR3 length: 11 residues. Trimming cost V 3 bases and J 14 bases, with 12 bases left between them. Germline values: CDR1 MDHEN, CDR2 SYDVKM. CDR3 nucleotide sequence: TGTGCCAGCAGTTTCTCCCAGAGTCGGTATTTT. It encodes CASSFSQSRYF.

CDR3 sequence reads: CASSIPSGSSYNEQFF. DNA of the CDR3: TGTGCCAGCAGCATACCTAGCGGGAGCTCCTACAATGAGCAGTTCTTC. The chain recombines TRBV5-5 with TRBJ2-1, with 10 bases lining up with TRBD2. In germline, CDR1 is SGHKS, CDR2 YYEKEE (reference sequence). V trimming: 4 bases; J trimming: 0 bases; junction bases outside the gene matches: 4. This CDR3 contains 16 residues.

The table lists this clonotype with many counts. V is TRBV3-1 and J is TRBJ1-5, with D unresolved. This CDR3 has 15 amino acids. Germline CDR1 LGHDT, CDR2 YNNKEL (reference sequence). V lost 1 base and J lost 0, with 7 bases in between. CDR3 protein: CASSQGRNSNQPQHF. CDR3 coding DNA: TGTGCCAGCAGCCAAGGACGGAATAGCAATCAGCCCCAGCATTTT.